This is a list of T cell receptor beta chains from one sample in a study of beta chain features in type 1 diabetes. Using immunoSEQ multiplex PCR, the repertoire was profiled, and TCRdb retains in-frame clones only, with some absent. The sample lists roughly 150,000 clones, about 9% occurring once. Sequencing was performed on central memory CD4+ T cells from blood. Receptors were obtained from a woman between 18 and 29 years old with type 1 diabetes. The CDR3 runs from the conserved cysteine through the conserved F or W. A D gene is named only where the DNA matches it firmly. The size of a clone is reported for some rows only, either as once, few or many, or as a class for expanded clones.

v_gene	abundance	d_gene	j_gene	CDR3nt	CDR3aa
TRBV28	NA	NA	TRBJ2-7	TGTGCCAGCAGTGGACAAACTGTGAACTACGAGCAGTACTTC	CASSGQTVNYEQYF
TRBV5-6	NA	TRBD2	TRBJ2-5	TGTGCCAGCAGCTTCCTAGCGGGGGGGCGAGAGACCCAGTACTTC	CASSFLAGGRETQYF
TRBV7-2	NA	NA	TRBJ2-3	TGTGCCAGCAGAGGGGGGGGTCTGGAGCAGTATTTT	CASRGGGLEQYF
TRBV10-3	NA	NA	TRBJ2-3	TGTGCCGCCGCAAACCCCCAGGAAAACACAGATACGCAGTATTTT	CAAANPQENTDTQYF
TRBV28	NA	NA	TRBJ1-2	TGTGCCAGCAGTTTAGGCAGGGGCGCGAGAGGCTACACCTTC	CASSLGRGARGYTF
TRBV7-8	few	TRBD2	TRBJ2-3	TGTGCCAGCAGCCCCGGGACTAGCGGGAGTTGGCCAGATACGCAGTATTTT	CASSPGTSGSWPDTQYF
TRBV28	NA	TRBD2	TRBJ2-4	TGTGCCAGCAGTTTCCTTTACGGACTAGCGGGAGAGGGCAAAAACATTCAGTACTTC	CASSFLYGLAGEGKNIQYF
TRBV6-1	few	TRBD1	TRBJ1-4	TGTGCCAGCAGTGAGCTCCCCCGGACCTCCCAGGGGGAACTGTTTTTT	CASSELPRTSQGELFF
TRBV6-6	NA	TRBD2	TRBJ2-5	TGTGCCAGCGGTCCCCCGAGCGGGGGTCAAGAGACCCAGTACTTC	CASGPPSGGQETQYF
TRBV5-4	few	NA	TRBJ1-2	TGTGCCAGCAGCTTGGTTGGCAGGGCGGTAGGCTACACCTTC	CASSLVGRAVGYTF
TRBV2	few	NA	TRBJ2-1	TGTGCCAGCAGATATCCCAGCGTGGGTGAGCAGTTCTTC	CASRYPSVGEQFF
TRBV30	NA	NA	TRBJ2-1	TGTGCCTGGAGTGTTAGCAGCAATGAGCAGTTCTTC	CAWSVSSNEQFF
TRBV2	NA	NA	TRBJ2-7	TGTGCCAGCAGTGTTCGACAGGAGCAGTACTTC	CASSVRQEQYF
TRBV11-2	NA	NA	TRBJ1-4	TGTGCCAGCAGCTTCCGGGGGATAGGAACTAATGAAAAACTGTTTTTT	CASSFRGIGTNEKLFF
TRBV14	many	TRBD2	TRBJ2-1	TGTGCCAGCAGCCAAGTCCAGCGGGGGGGGAATGAGCAGTTCTTC	CASSQVQRGGNEQFF
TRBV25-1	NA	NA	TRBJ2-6	TGTGCCAGTCTCGGGTTCTCTGGGGCCAACGTCCTGACTTTC	CASLGFSGANVLTF
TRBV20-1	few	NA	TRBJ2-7	TGCAGTGCTAGAGACCGACAGGAGCAGTACTTC	CSARDRQEQYF
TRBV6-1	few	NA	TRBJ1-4	TGTGCCAGCAGTGAAGCCATCGGGATGGGAACCGAAAAACTGTTTTTT	CASSEAIGMGTEKLFF
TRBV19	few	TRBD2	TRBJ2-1	TGTGCCAGTAGTAGGGACGCCTCCGGGACTAGCGGGGACAATGAGCAGTTCTTC	CASSRDASGTSGDNEQFF
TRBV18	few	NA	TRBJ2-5	TGTGCCAGCTCACCACCGGCGGGGGAGACCCAGTACTTC	CASSPPAGETQYF
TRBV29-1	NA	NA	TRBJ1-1	TGCAGCGTTGAGGGACTCACTAACACTGAAGCTTTCTTT	CSVEGLTNTEAFF
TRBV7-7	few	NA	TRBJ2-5	TGTGCTAGCAGCTTAGCTGGCCAGTTAGAGACCCAGTACTTC	CASSLAGQLETQYF
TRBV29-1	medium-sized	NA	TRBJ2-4	TGCAGCGTTGGTAAAGGGGATGAAAACATTCAGTACTTC	CSVGKGDENIQYF
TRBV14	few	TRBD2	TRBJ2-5	TGTGCCAGCAGTCGGGAGGGAGGAGAGACCCAGTACTTC	CASSREGGETQYF
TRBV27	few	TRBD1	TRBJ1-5	TGTGCCAGCCGGACAGGGGGACAGCCCCAGCATTTT	CASRTGGQPQHF
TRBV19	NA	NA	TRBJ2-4	TGTGCCAGTAGTATTGGGACTGCTCTAGCCAAAAACATTCAGTACTTC	CASSIGTALAKNIQYF
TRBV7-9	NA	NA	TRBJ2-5	TGTGCCAGCAGCTCCGAAGAGACCCAGTACTTC	CASSSEETQYF
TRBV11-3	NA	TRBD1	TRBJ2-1	TGTGCCAGCAGCCACCTCGTAGGGACAGTCTACAATGAGCAGTTCTTC	CASSHLVGTVYNEQFF
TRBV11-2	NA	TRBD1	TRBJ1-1	TGTGCCAGCAGCTTAATCCAGGGGGCCCCGTCGGTCTTT	CASSLIQGAPSVF
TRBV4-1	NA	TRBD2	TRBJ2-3	TGCGCCAGCAGGACTAGCGGCACAGATACGCAGTATTTT	CASRTSGTDTQYF
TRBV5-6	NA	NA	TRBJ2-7	TGTGCCAGCAGCTTGCGGGGGTTAAACGAGCAGTACTTC	CASSLRGLNEQYF
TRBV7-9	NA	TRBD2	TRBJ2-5	TGTGCCAGCAGCTCGCTAGCGGGTGGGGAGACCCAGTACTTC	CASSSLAGGETQYF
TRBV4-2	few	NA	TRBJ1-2	TGTGCCAGCAGCCAAGAGCAGGGTAGGGATGGCTACACCTTC	CASSQEQGRDGYTF
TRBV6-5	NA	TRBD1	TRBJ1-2	TGTGCCAGCAGGCCCGGACAGGGGAAGGGTGGCTACACCTTC	CASRPGQGKGGYTF
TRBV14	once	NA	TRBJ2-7	TGTGCCAGCAGCCAAACAGCGGCAACCTACGAGCAGTACTTC	CASSQTAATYEQYF
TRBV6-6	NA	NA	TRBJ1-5	TGTGCCAGCAGCCCGAGAACAGGGACCGGTCAGCCCCAGCATTTT	CASSPRTGTGQPQHF
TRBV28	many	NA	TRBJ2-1	TGTGCCAGCAGACCCCCCGGGACCTACAATGAGCAGTTCTTC	CASRPPGTYNEQFF
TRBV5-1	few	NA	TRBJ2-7	TGCGCCAGCAGTTGGGGAGTGGACGAGCAGTACTTC	CASSWGVDEQYF
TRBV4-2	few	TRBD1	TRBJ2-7	TGTGCCAGCAGCCCCCCGGGACAGACCTACGAGCAGTACTTC	CASSPPGQTYEQYF
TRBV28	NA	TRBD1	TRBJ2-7	TGTGCCAGCAGCCCCCCAGGACAGGGGAGCGAGCAGTACTTC	CASSPPGQGSEQYF
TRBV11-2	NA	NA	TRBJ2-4	TGTGCCAGCAGCTTAGATCAGGGGGGATCTTCACTCAAAAACATTCAGTACTTC	CASSLDQGGSSLKNIQYF
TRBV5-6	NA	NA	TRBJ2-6	TGTGCCAGCAGCTTGCTCTCTGGGGCCAACGTCCTGACTTTC	CASSLLSGANVLTF
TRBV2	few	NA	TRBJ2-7	TGTGCCAGCAGTGCAAGCACTAGCGAGCAGTACTTC	CASSASTSEQYF
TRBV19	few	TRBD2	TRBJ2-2	TGTGCCAGTCGCCCCTCTCTAGCGGGAGTTTATCACGGGGAGCTGTTTTTT	CASRPSLAGVYHGELFF
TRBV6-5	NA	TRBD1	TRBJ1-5	TGTGCCGGAGGGACAGATAGCAATCAGCCCCAGCATTTT	CAGGTDSNQPQHF
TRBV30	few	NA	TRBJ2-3	TGTGCCTGGAGGGCGGGCTACAACGCAGATACGCAGTATTTT	CAWRAGYNADTQYF
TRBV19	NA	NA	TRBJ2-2	TGTGCCAGTAGTATGGAGGGATACACCGGGGAGCTGTTTTTT	CASSMEGYTGELFF
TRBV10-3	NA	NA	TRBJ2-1	TGTGCCACCCAGGGGACGGGGTCCTACAATGAGCAGTTCTTC	CATQGTGSYNEQFF
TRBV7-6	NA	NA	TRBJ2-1	TGTGCCAGCAGCTTCAGCGGAAGCTCCTACAATGAGCAGTTCTTC	CASSFSGSSYNEQFF
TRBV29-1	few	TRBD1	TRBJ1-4	TGCAGCGCCAAGACAGGGTCTAATGAAAAACTGTTTTTT	CSAKTGSNEKLFF
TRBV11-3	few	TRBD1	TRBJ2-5	TGTGCCAGCAGCTTTCGACAGGGGACTTACCAAGAGACCCAGTACTTC	CASSFRQGTYQETQYF
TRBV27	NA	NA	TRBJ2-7	TGTGCCAGCAGCGGAGGGACAGCTCTTGTGTACGAGCAGTACTTC	CASSGGTALVYEQYF
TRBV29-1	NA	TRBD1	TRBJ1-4	TGCAGCGTGCGACAGGGACCTAATGAAAAACTGTTTTTT	CSVRQGPNEKLFF
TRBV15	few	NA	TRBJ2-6	TGTGCCACCAGCAAGGAGGGGATCTCTGGGGCCAACGTCCTGACTTTC	CATSKEGISGANVLTF